Presented here are 30 T cell receptor beta chains from one specimen sequenced in a study of blood T cell repertoires in COVID-19. The protocol was immunoSEQ multiplex PCR, while the TCRdb copy is restricted to in-frame clones and leaves out a portion. The sample holds about 80,000 clones, approximately 88% seen once. The material sequenced was peripheral blood. The receptor source for this set is an elderly woman with acute or convalescent COVID-19.

The CDR3 DNA sequence: TGTGCCTGGAGGGGACAGGGGTATAACTATGGCTACACCTTC. Translating it yields CAWRGQGYNYGYTF. The chain carries TRBV30 and TRBJ1-2; TRBD1 aligns across 10 bases. Germline CDR1 and CDR2: GTSNPN and SVGIG (reference sequence). The V and J ends lost 3 bases and 1 base, in that order; junction bases with no gene match: 2. The CDR3 covers 14 residues.

V is TRBV6-6 and J is TRBJ2-2; perhaps TRBD1 as D (5 bases). Germline V CDR1 and CDR2: MNHNY, SVGAGI (reference sequence). With 6 bases removed from V and 4 bases from J, the gap between germline ends came to 18 bases. The CDR3 covers 16 residues. The CDR3 spells CASSSHTGVGTGELFF. The CDR3 nucleotides are TGTGCCAGCAGCTCCCATACAGGTGTGGGCACCGGGGAGCTGTTTTTT.

V is TRBV2 and J is TRBJ1-2; D gene ambiguous. The CDR3 runs to 15 residues. Germline CDR1 is SNHLY and CDR2 is FYNNEI. V lost 4 bases and J lost 2, with 14 bases in between. The CDR3 nucleotides are TGTGCCAGCAGTGTAATGCTCACGGGGAACTATGGCTACACCTTC. Translated: CASSVMLTGNYGYTF.

The gene calls are TRBV5-1 and TRBJ1-4; possibly TRBD1 for D (6 bases). CDR1 and CDR2 from the germline V gene are SGHRS and YFSETQ. Trimming removed 0 bases at V and 2 bases at J, with 11 bases between. The CDR3 extends over 16 amino acids. The CDR3 sequence is CASSLDGQGTNEKLFF. In nucleotides, the CDR3 is TGCGCCAGCAGCTTGGACGGGCAGGGGACTAATGAAAAACTGTTTTTT.

This clone was detected once. The chain employs TRBV6-1 and TRBJ2-1; the D gene is possibly TRBD1 (6 bases). Trimming took 4 bases from V and 4 from J, leaving 17 bases between them. Per germline, CDR1 MNHNS and CDR2 SASEGT. The CDR3 has 16 residues. The chain's CDR3 is CASSGAQGKGYNEQFF. CDR3 nucleotides: TGTGCCAGCAGTGGGGCCCAGGGGAAGGGTTACAATGAGCAGTTCTTC.

V usage is TRBV6-1 and J usage is TRBJ2-7, with 8 bases aligning to TRBD1. This CDR3 spans 14 amino acids. CDR1 is MNHNS, CDR2 SASEGT, per germline. V shed 2 bases and J 4 bases; nucleotides not matched to a gene: 4. CDR3 in amino acids: CASSEPRGLYEQYF. The CDR3 DNA sequence: TGTGCCAGCAGTGAACCCAGGGGGCTATACGAGCAGTACTTC.

CDR3 sequence reads: CASSQGQANYGYTF. The CDR3 nucleotides read TGTGCCAGCAGCCAGGGTCAGGCTAACTATGGCTACACCTTC. V is TRBV3-1 (or the pseudogene TRBV3-2) and J is TRBJ1-2; D gene uncertain. Germline CDR1 and CDR2: LGHDT and YNNKEL (reference sequence). The V gene lost 3 bases and the J gene lost 0 bases, with 8 bases spanning the gap. This CDR3 is built from 14 residues.

The chain joins TRBV6-5 to TRBJ2-1; 8 positions agree with TRBD1. V lost 6 bases to trimming and J lost 10 bases; unmatched junction nucleotides: 5. The CDR3 length is 12 residues. Germline values: CDR1 MNHEY, CDR2 SVGAGI. CDR3: CASRGDRNEQFF. The CDR3 DNA follows: TGTGCCAGCAGGGGGGACAGGAACGAGCAGTTCTTC.

CDR3 protein: CASSPTGRVVEQYF. DNA of the CDR3: TGTGCCAGCAGCCCAACGGGGAGGGTAGTCGAGCAGTACTTC. The chain joins TRBV7-9 to TRBJ2-7, with 7 bases matching TRBD2. The V and J ends lost 5 bases and 6 bases, in that order; junction bases with no gene match: 10. Germline values: CDR1 SEHNR, CDR2 FQNEAQ (reference sequence). The CDR3 has 14 residues.

For the CDR3, the DNA is TGTGCCAGCAGTTATTCCCATGACAGGGCGCGGTATGGCTACACCTTC. Translation: CASSYSHDRARYGYTF. The V and J genes are TRBV6-6 and TRBJ1-2; TRBD1 aligns across 7 bases. V was clipped by 3 bases and J by 5 bases; unmatched bases: 12. Germline V lookup: CDR1 MNHNY, CDR2 SVGAGI (reference sequence). This CDR3 region has 16 residues.

The V call is TRBV27, the J call TRBJ2-5; D is possibly TRBD1 (6 bases). V was trimmed by 4 bases and J by 9 bases, leaving 15 bases between them. There are 13 residues in the CDR3. Germline lookup yields CDR1 MNHEY and CDR2 SMNVEV (reference sequence). The CDR3 DNA sequence: TGTGCCAGCAGTTCGGACCGAGGGGGTGCCCAGTACTTC. As protein: CASSSDRGGAQYF.

The chain links TRBV24-1 to TRBJ1-5; 11 positions agree with TRBD1. The CDR3 length is 14 residues. Trimming removed 10 bases from V and 1 base from J; junction bases left unmatched: 2. Germline V gives CDR1 KGHDR, CDR2 SFDVKD. CDR3 amino acids: CATGDRGSNQPQHF. CDR3 coding DNA: TGTGCCACGGGGGACAGGGGGAGCAATCAGCCCCAGCATTTT.

The chain links TRBV12-5 to TRBJ2-5, with D maybe TRBD1 (5 bases). The V end was cut by 6 bases, the J end by 5 bases, with 16 bases between. The germline V gene has CDR1 LGHNT and CDR2 FRNRAP. This CDR3 spans 14 amino acids. CDR3 residues: CASGGPQGGETQYF. The CDR3 nucleotides are TGTGCTAGTGGGGGGCCCCAGGGTGGGGAGACCCAGTACTTC.

The chain uses TRBV19 and TRBJ2-7; 8 positions agree with TRBD1. V lost 4 bases, J lost 2 bases, and 7 bases stayed unmatched. Germline V gene data show CDR1 as LNHDA and CDR2 as SQIVND (reference sequence). The CDR3 runs to 15 residues. The CDR3 loop reads CASSKTGESAYEQYF. The CDR3 coding sequence is TGTGCCAGTAGTAAGACAGGGGAATCTGCCTACGAGCAGTACTTC.

This chain joins TRBV9 and TRBJ2-3; D is possibly TRBD1 (6 bases). This CDR3 is built from 15 residues. Germline V gene lookup returns CDR1 SGDLS and CDR2 YYNGEE. V lost 0 bases and J lost 4, with 12 bases in between. The CDR3 loop is CASSVEQGGPDTQYF. The CDR3 DNA reads as TGTGCCAGCAGCGTAGAACAGGGTGGTCCAGATACGCAGTATTTT.

In this sample, this clone turned up a few times. This sample includes further DNA sequences coding for the same CDR3. The rearrangement uses TRBV7-3 and TRBJ1-1; D may be TRBD1 (5 bases). Germline loops: CDR1 SGHTA, CDR2 FQGTGA. The V gene lost 1 base and the J gene lost 3 bases, with 6 bases spanning the gap. This CDR3 is 13 amino acids long. CDR3 protein: CASSLRGDTEAFF. The CDR3 region has the DNA TGTGCCAGCAGCTTAAGGGGGGACACTGAAGCTTTCTTT.

This clone was seen more than once but under ten times. The chain couples TRBV3-1 (or the pseudogene TRBV3-2) to TRBJ2-3; 10 bases align to TRBD2. V gave up 4 bases and J gave up 7 bases; unmatched junction bases: 5. Germline V gene data show CDR1 as LGHDT and CDR2 as YNNKEL (reference sequence). The CDR3 covers 14 residues. This chain's CDR3 is CASSPGTSVNTQYF. DNA of the CDR3: TGTGCCAGCAGCCCAGGGACTAGCGTGAATACGCAGTATTTT.

The CDR3 nucleotides read TGTGCCAGCAGCTCCACAGGGGTAACTGAAGCTTTCTTT. This encodes CASSSTGVTEAFF. The chain uses TRBV7-3 and TRBJ1-1; 7 nucleotides agree with TRBD1. The J segment lost 5 bases and the V segment lost 4 bases, leaving 4 bases of the junction unmatched. CDR1 and CDR2 (germline): SGHTA, FQGTGA. The CDR3 runs 13 residues.

The chain is built from TRBV19 and TRBJ2-6; D is ambiguous. Germline-derived CDR1 and CDR2 are LNHDA and SQIVND (reference sequence). The CDR3 loop spans 19 amino acids. V was cut by 3 bases and J by 0 bases, with 18 bases left in between. DNA of the CDR3: TGTGCCAGTAGTATTAGTTTTGGGCAGAAAAACTCTGGGGCCAACGTCCTGACTTTC. It specifies CASSISFGQKNSGANVLTF.

V gene TRBV3-1 (or the pseudogene TRBV3-2) combines with J gene TRBJ2-1, with D possibly TRBD2 on 6 matching bases. This CDR3 is 18 amino acids long. V was cut by 4 bases and J by 0 bases, with 19 bases left in between. CDR1 is LGHDT and CDR2 is YNNKEL in the germline V gene (reference sequence). CDR3 protein: CASSRSPGTLGSYNEQFF. In DNA, the CDR3 is TGTGCCAGCAGCCGCAGCCCTGGGACTCTTGGCTCCTACAATGAGCAGTTCTTC.

The V call is TRBV7-9, the J call TRBJ2-3; 11 bases are a match to TRBD1. The V segment lost 4 bases and the J segment 5 bases; nucleotides outside the gene matches: 8. The CDR3 length is 16 residues. Germline V gives CDR1 SEHNR, CDR2 FQNEAQ (reference sequence). The CDR3 DNA reads as TGTGCCAGCAGCTATACTACCGGGACAGGGGGAGATACGCAGTATTTT. It codes for CASSYTTGTGGDTQYF.

Within the sample, this clone is medium-sized. The V call is TRBV11-2, the J call TRBJ1-2; D is uncertain. CDR3 length: 15 residues. Looked up from germline, CDR1 is SGHAT and CDR2 is FQNNGV. The V end was cut by 1 base, the J end by 2 bases, with 11 bases between. The CDR3 loop reads CASSLVARWNYGYTF. CDR3 sequence (DNA): TGTGCCAGCAGCTTAGTGGCCCGTTGGAACTATGGCTACACCTTC.

This sequence joins TRBV6-2 or TRBV6-3 and TRBJ1-2; a possible D gene is TRBD1 (5 bases). The V gene's germline CDR1 is MNHEY and CDR2 SVGEGT. This CDR3 has 13 amino acids. V gave up 2 bases and J gave up 3 bases, with 7 bases separating them. CDR3 residues: CASSYQGYYGYTF. The CDR3, as DNA: TGTGCCAGCAGTTACCAGGGTTACTATGGCTACACCTTC.

The chain is built from TRBV6-1 and TRBJ2-5, with 13 bases matching TRBD2. CDR1 MNHNS and CDR2 SASEGT come from the germline V gene. The CDR3 covers 18 residues. The V gene end was trimmed by 4 bases and the J gene end by 1 base; junction bases not matched to a gene: 9. Written as DNA, the CDR3 is TGTGCCAGCAGTGGACTAGCGGGGGGAACCGTACTCCAAGAGACCCAGTACTTC. Encoded protein: CASSGLAGGTVLQETQYF.

The rearrangement links TRBV4-3 to TRBJ1-2, with D possibly TRBD1 on 6 matching bases. The CDR3 runs 14 residues. Trimming shortened V by 3 bases and J by 9 bases, and 17 bases separated the two germline ends. Germline CDR1 is LGHNA and CDR2 is YSLEER. The CDR3 DNA is TGCGCCAGCAGCCATCGCATCGCAGGGGCGAGCTACACCTTC. This gives the protein CASSHRIAGASYTF.

The rearrangement joins TRBV5-1 to TRBJ1-1; D gene uncertain. Trimming left V 5 bases short and J 1 base short, with 9 bases between. CDR1 is SGHRS and CDR2 is YFSETQ in the germline V gene. The CDR3 consists of 13 residues. The CDR3 region is CASRLKQNTEAFF. DNA of the CDR3: TGCGCCAGCAGATTAAAGCAGAACACTGAAGCTTTCTTT.

J is TRBJ2-3 and V is TRBV3-1 (or the pseudogene TRBV3-2), with 9 bases aligning to TRBD2. After removal of 1 base from V and 6 bases from J, the junction contained 11 bases not matched to a gene. The CDR3 runs 17 residues. The germline CDR1 and CDR2 sequences are LGHDT and YNNKEL (reference sequence). This CDR3 is CASSQGIGSGRSDTQYF. The CDR3, as DNA: TGTGCCAGCAGCCAAGGCATAGGTAGCGGGAGATCTGATACGCAGTATTTT.

The chain combines TRBV10-1 with TRBJ2-1; 9 positions agree with TRBD2. Germline V CDR1 and CDR2: WNHNN, SYGVQD (reference sequence). V trimming: 0 bases; J trimming: 7 bases; junction bases outside the gene matches: 1. The CDR3 loop spans 14 amino acids. Here the CDR3 reads CASSESSGRNEQFF. CDR3 DNA sequence: TGCGCCAGCAGTGAGTCTAGCGGGAGAAATGAGCAGTTCTTC.

The chain uses TRBV3-1 (or the pseudogene TRBV3-2) and TRBJ2-3; 8 bases map to TRBD1. V shed 1 base, J shed 7 bases, and the junction held 7 bases outside the gene matches. Germline V gene data show CDR1 as LGHDT and CDR2 as YNNKEL (reference sequence). The CDR3 extends over 15 amino acids. CDR3 residues: CASSQVGQGPHTQYF. CDR3 nucleotides: TGTGCCAGCAGCCAAGTTGGACAGGGTCCTCATACGCAGTATTTT.

The rearrangement joins TRBV25-1 to TRBJ1-1; 8 bases are shared with TRBD1. The ends lost 4 bases at V and 1 base at J; junction bases unmatched: 14. The CDR3 consists of 18 residues. Germline V gene data show CDR1 as MGHDK and CDR2 as SYGVNS. Here the CDR3 DNA reads TGTGCCAGCAGTGGGCCACAGGACAGGGAACTAAGGAACACTGAAGCTTTCTTT. This gives the protein CASSGPQDRELRNTEAFF.